One and the same sample provided the 13 T cell receptor beta chains below, sequenced in a study of T-cell memory formation after mild COVID-19. One entry per CDR3 protein, called by TCRdb with MiXCR from the 5' RACE reads. The profile covers some 70,000 distinct CDR3 sequences, with around 17% appearing a single time and 25% to 35% taken by the ten largest. The sample taken for sequencing was PBMCs or a T cell subset sorted from them (not recorded which). The receptors come from an adult woman who had mild COVID-19 (a few samples of this study predate the infection). Cell type and time point are not known.

The J gene is TRBJ2-3, the V gene TRBV3-1; a possible D gene is TRBD2 (6 bases). The CDR3 is 17 residues long. Trimming removed 4 bases from V and 2 bases from J, with 19 bases in between. CDR1 is LGHDT and CDR2 is YNNKEL in the germline V gene (reference sequence). CDR3: CASSPLPRDFHTDTQYF. The CDR3 bases are TGTGCCAGCAGCCCCTTACCCCGGGACTTCCACACAGATACGCAGTATTTT.

This chain joins TRBV5-1 and TRBJ2-1, with D unclear. CDR1 and CDR2 (germline): SGHRS, YFSETQ. Trimming cost V 0 bases and J 6 bases, with 10 bases left between them. The CDR3 sequence is 14 residues long. The CDR3 DNA reads as TGCGCCAGCAGCTTGGCCGGCACTCCCAATGAGCAGTTCTTC. It is translated as CASSLAGTPNEQFF.

This clonotype was picked up a small number of times. This chain connects TRBV9 to TRBJ1-4; weak D call: TRBD1 (6 bases). The CDR3 covers 14 residues. Germline CDR1 and CDR2: SGDLS and YYNGEE. Trimming removed 1 base at V and 7 bases at J, with 11 bases between. The CDR3 loop reads CASSVSGVGEKLFF. The CDR3 coding sequence is TGTGCCAGCAGCGTATCAGGGGTCGGTGAAAAACTGTTTTTT. The complete variable domain, with remaining parts taken from reference TRBV9 and TRBJ1-4, reads DSGVTQTPKHLITATGQRVTLRCSPRSGDLSVYWYQQSLDQGLQFLIQYYNGEERAKGNILERFSAQQFPDLHSELNLSSLELGDSALYFCASSVSGVGEKLFFGSGTQLSVL.

The V call is TRBV27, the J call TRBJ2-7, with D perhaps TRBD1 (5 bases). With 2 bases removed from V and 6 bases from J, the gap between germline ends came to 17 bases. Germline lookup yields CDR1 MNHEY and CDR2 SMNVEV (reference sequence). This CDR3 contains 15 residues. CDR3: CASSLGSIGQGEQYF. As DNA, the CDR3 is TGTGCCAGCAGTTTAGGCAGCATCGGTCAGGGCGAGCAGTACTTC.

This clonotype has just a few counts. This sequence joins TRBV4-1 and TRBJ2-1; 10 bases are shared with TRBD1. The CDR3 contains 14 residues. The junction had 2 bases not matched to a gene; V was cut back by 4 bases and J by 5 bases. Per germline, CDR1 MGHRA and CDR2 YSYEKL. The CDR3 protein is CASSLGTGDNEQFF. CDR3 nucleotide sequence: TGCGCCAGCAGCCTGGGGACAGGGGACAATGAGCAGTTCTTC.

This clonotype came up a few times. This chain uses TRBV14 with TRBJ2-3; possible D gene TRBD1, 6 bases. Germline V lookup: CDR1 SGHDN, CDR2 FVKESK. With 4 bases removed from V and 2 bases from J, the gap between germline ends came to 13 bases. There are 15 residues in the CDR3. The CDR3 sequence is CASSRLQGVTDTQYF. In DNA form, the CDR3 reads TGTGCCAGCAGCCGACTACAGGGTGTCACAGATACGCAGTATTTT.

This clonotype occurred a few times. This chain links TRBV13 with TRBJ2-1; the match to TRBD1 covers 9 bases. Germline loops: CDR1 PRHDT, CDR2 FYEKMQ (reference sequence). The CDR3 runs 13 residues. V shed 4 bases, J shed 16 bases, and the junction held 11 bases outside the gene matches. CDR3 bases: TGTGCCAGCAGCTCTGGGACCGGGACAGGGAATTTCTTC. Amino acid sequence: CASSSGTGTGNFF.

The chain carries TRBV29-1 and TRBJ2-1; TRBD2 matches at 10 bases. There are 16 residues in the CDR3. The germline V gene encodes CDR1 SQVTM and CDR2 ANQGSEA. The V and J ends lost 6 bases and 5 bases, in that order; junction bases with no gene match: 13. CDR3 bases: TGCAGCGTCCTTCGGACTAGCGGAGGGCTTCACAATGAGCAGTTCTTC. Its translation is CSVLRTSGGLHNEQFF.

This clonotype has a handful of counts. The gene calls are TRBV12-3 or TRBV12-4 and TRBJ2-5, with D possibly TRBD1 on 5 matching bases. CDR3 size: 12 residues. Trimming removed 5 bases from V and 5 bases from J, with 9 bases in between. In nucleotides, the CDR3 is TGTGCCAGCAGTCAGGGTTGGGAGACCCAGTACTTC. Protein product: CASSQGWETQYF.

V usage is TRBV5-6 and J usage is TRBJ1-5; D is perhaps TRBD1 (6 bases). The CDR3 length is 15 residues. V was cut by 2 bases and J by 3 bases, with 12 bases left in between. From germline, CDR1 is SGHDT and CDR2 YYEEEE. The DNA of the CDR3 is TGTGCCAGCAGCTTCGGCCAGGGGATCAATCAGCCCCAGCATTTT. This codes for CASSFGQGINQPQHF.

The chain couples TRBV20-1 to TRBJ2-2; TRBD1 matches at 10 bases. This CDR3 has 16 amino acids. Looked up from germline, CDR1 is DFQATT and CDR2 is SNEGSKA (reference sequence). J was trimmed by 3 bases and V by 3 bases; bases with no gene match: 7. This CDR3 reads CSARSLGQGYTGELFF. Written as DNA, the CDR3 is TGCAGTGCTAGGTCGTTGGGACAGGGGTACACCGGGGAGCTGTTTTTT.

The chain recombines TRBV7-9 with TRBJ1-1; possible D gene TRBD1, 6 bases. This CDR3 region has 12 residues. The V gene's germline CDR1 is SEHNR and CDR2 FQNEAQ (reference sequence). Trimming took 7 bases from V and 13 from J, leaving 19 bases between them. In nucleotides, the CDR3 is TGTGCCAGCAACGCAGGGGCTTTGGAGGTTTTCTTT. Translation gives CASNAGALEVFF.

This clonotype occurred a few times. This rearrangement joins TRBV7-2 to TRBJ1-1; D is unresolved. Trimming cost V 11 bases and J 7 bases, with 5 bases left between them. Germline loops: CDR1 SGHTA, CDR2 FQGNSA. This CDR3 is built from 8 residues. The CDR3 DNA follows: TGTGCCGAGGGTGAAGCTTTCTTT. Amino acids: CAEGEAFF.